The T cell receptor beta chain described here comes from a study of shared clonotypes between healthy human individuals. Trimming took off 10 bases at V and 2 bases at J, with 17 bases between the two ends. Germline CDR1 and CDR2: ENHRY and SYGVKD. The CDR3 sequence is 14 residues long. The assay was immunoSEQ multiplex PCR, and TCRdb's table has in-frame clones only and misses some. The sample lists hundreds of thousands of clones, about two thirds occurring once. The source material was memory CD4+ T cells sorted from blood. Subset indicated: CD45RA-negative fraction. The chain links TRBV10-3 to TRBJ2-5; no clear D gene. The receptor was isolated from a woman in her twenties or thirties in good health. The CDR3 here is CATGGFASQETQYF. The CDR3 bases are TGTGCCACGGGCGGTTTCGCGTCACAAGAGACCCAGTACTTC.